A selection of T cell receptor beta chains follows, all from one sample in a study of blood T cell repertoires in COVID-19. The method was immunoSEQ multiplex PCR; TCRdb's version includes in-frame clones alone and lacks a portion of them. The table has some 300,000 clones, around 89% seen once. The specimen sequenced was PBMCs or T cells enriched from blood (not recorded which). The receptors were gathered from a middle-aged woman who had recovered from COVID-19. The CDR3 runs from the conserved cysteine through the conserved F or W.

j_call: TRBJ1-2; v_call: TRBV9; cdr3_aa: CASSRLGGYTF
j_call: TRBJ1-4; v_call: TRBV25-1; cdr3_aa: CASSEYGPGGVNEKLFF
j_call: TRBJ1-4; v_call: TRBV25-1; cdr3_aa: CASSEIWKGGQDEKLFF
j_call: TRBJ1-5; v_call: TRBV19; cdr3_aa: CASSSKDRGLQPQHF
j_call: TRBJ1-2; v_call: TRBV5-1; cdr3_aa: CASSPGRRQGANYGYTF
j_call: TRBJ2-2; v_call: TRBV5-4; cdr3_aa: CASSGAGAGTGELFF
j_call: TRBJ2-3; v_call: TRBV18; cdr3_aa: CASSPISTDTQYF
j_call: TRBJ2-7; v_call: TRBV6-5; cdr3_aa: CASSPQPDRSYEQYF
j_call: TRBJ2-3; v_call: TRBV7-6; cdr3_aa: CASSLAFSGITDTQYF
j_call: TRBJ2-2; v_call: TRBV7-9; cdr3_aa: CASSLELGGAIGELFF
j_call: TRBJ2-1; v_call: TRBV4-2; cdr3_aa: CASSQDTGLAGRSYNEQFF
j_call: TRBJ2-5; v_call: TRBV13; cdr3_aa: CASSISQETQYF
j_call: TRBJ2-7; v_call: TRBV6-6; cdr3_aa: CASSDRDYSYEQYF
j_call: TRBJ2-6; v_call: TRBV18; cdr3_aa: CASSPINSGANVLTF
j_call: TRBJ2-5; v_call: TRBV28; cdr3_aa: CASSTRTQGAETQYF
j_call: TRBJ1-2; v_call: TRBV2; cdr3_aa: CASTQDRANYGYTF
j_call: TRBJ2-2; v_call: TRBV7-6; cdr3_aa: CASSSETGMNTGELFF
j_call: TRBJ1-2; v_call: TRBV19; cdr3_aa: CASRREPNSNYGYTF
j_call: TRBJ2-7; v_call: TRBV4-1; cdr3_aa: CASSQTGTGDYEQYF
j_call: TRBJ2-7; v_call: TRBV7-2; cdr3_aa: CASSLGGTGITLNYEQYF
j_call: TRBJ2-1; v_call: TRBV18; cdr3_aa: CASSPNSYNEQFF
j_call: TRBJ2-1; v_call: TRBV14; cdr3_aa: CASSPDLYNEQFF
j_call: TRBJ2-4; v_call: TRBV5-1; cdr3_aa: CASSPAGGRDIQYF
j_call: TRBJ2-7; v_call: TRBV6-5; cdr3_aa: CASSYSGGEYEQYF
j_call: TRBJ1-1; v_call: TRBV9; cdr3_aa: CASSPRTGGLNTEAFF
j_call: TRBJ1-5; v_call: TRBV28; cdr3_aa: CASSFLDRGYQPQHF
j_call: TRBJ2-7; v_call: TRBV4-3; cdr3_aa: CASSQEVRAAYEQYF
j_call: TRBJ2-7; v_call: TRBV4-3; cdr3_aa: CASSPGTSGVYEQYF
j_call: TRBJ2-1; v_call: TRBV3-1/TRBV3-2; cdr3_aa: CASSQGLAGASVNEQFF
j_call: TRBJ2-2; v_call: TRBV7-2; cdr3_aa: CASWLTSGSAGELFF
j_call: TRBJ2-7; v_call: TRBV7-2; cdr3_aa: CASSPDRGGTYEQYF
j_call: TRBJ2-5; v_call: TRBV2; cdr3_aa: CASSRGLAVLQETQYF
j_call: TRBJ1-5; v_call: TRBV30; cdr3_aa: CAWSLRQASNQPQHF